The clone carrying this T cell receptor beta chain was observed a few times. TCRdb re-called the RT-PCR reads through MiXCR, storing one row per CDR3 protein. The sample comprises about a million distinct CDR3 sequences, 18% of which are singletons, and about 6% rests with the top ten. These data are taken from a study of patients and donors after allogeneic stem cell transplantation. The CDR3 runs 14 residues. Germline V gene data show CDR1 as SGHRS and CDR2 as YFSETQ. Between the trimmed V and J ends, which lost 0 bases and 6 bases, there was a span of 11 bases. The genes are TRBV5-1 and TRBJ2-3; unclear D gene. The sample was blood, either unsorted or a sorted T cell fraction (not recorded which). The sequence came from a human donor who was either an allogeneic HSCT recipient or a stem cell or donor lymphocyte infusion donor (not recorded which). It is not recorded whose cells these are; they may come from a transplant donor. CDR3 bases: TGCGCCAGCAGCTTGGGTAGGGCTGATGATACGCAGTATTTT. Protein: CASSLGRADDTQYF.